This T cell receptor beta chain was observed in a study of T-cell memory formation after mild COVID-19. Overall study: In these data, TCR clusters were largely donor specific. Study results and caveats: Day 37-peaking second-wave clones had unconfirmed SARS-CoV-2 specificity.

Each CDR3 protein gets one entry after TCRdb re-called the 5' RACE reads with MiXCR. The sample carries around 340,000 distinct CDR3 sequences, more than 15% recorded once. Germline V CDR1 and CDR2: SGHVS, FQNEAQ. This CDR3 has 12 residues. The V end was cut by 11 bases, the J end by 5 bases, with 15 bases between. To note about this clonotype: Its specificity is unknown.

The rearrangement uses TRBV7-8 and TRBJ2-5; perhaps TRBD1 as D (6 bases). This sequence originates from a man younger than 35 who had mild COVID-19 (a few samples of this study predate the infection). Cell type and time point are not known. The source material was PBMCs or a T cell subset sorted from them (not recorded which). The CDR3 DNA follows: TGTGCCGCAGGCAGGGGTAGGGAGACCCAGTACTTC. Translated, it gives CAAGRGRETQYF. The whole variable domain, filled in from reference TRBV7-8 and TRBJ2-5, reads GAGVSQSPRYKVAKRGQDVALRCDPISGHVSLFWYQQALGQGPEFLTYFQNEAQLDKSGLPSDRFFAERPEGSVSTLKIQRTQQEDSAVYLCAAGRGRETQYFGPGTRLLVL.